This TCR beta chain was sequenced in a study of regulatory T cells in long-lasting Graves disease. Whole-study results and caveats: Persistent disease preferred TRBV28, TRBJ1-2 and TRBJ2-5. Persistent Graves' patients possessed reduced TCR diversity relative to recently diagnosed ones.

The length of the CDR3 is 15 residues. The V and J ends lost 7 bases and 4 bases, in that order; junction bases with no gene match: 8. There are many counts of this clonotype. As yet, its antigen is unknown. The time point here: persistent/refractory GD, antithyroid drugs over 5 years with positive TRAb. Researchers made the TCR library from RNA that was extracted from PBMCs. Diagnosis followed American Thyroid Association guidelines for Graves' disease. Construction of TCR beta libraries relied on iRepertoire HTBI primers and on Arm-PCR targeting CDR3 regions. TCRdb reprocessed the multiplex PCR reads via MiXCR and lists one record per CDR3 protein. The sample includes some 470,000 distinct CDR3 sequences, approximately 21% of them seen just once.

The sample was peripheral blood mononuclear cells (PBMCs), taken when the disease was refractory, from a patient treated with antithyroid drugs. This chain connects TRBV12-3 or TRBV12-4 to TRBJ1-1; 11 bases map to TRBD1. The origin of this receptor is a female donor with Graves disease. The CDR3 region is CASNGQGAVGTEAFF. The DNA for the CDR3 is TGTGCCAGCAACGGACAGGGGGCAGTTGGCACTGAAGCTTTCTTT.